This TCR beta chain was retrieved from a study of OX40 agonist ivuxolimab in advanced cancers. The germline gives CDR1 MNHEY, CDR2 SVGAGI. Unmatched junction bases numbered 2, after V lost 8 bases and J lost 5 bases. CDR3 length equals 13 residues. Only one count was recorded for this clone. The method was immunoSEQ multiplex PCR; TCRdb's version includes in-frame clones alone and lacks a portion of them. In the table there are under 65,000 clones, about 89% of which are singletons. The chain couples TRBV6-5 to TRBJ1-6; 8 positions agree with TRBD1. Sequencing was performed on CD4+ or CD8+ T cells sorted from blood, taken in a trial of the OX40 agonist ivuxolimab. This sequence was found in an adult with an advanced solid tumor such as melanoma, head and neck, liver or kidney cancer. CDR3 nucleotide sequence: TGTGCCAGCGCAGGGGGCGATAATTCACCCCTCCACTTT. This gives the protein CASAGGDNSPLHF.